This is a list of T cell receptor beta chains from one sample in a study of T cell responses to AZD1222 COVID-19 vaccine. TCRdb's copy holds only in-frame clones and misses some; the assay was immunoSEQ multiplex PCR. The sample lists 130,000 or so clones; approximately 91% were seen once. The sequences come from peripheral blood, collected 28 days after the second AZD1222 dose. These receptors came from an adult who received the AZD1222 COVID-19 vaccine. Each CDR3 is given with its conserved first and last residue. The D gene is left open where the match is weak. Not every row has a clone size; where given, it reads once, few, many or a size class.

V gene	J gene	D gene	clone size	CDR3 DNA	CDR3 protein
TRBV5-1	TRBJ1-1	.	.	TGCGCCAGCAGCCCGTCCCCCCCGAACACTGAAGCTTTCTTT	CASSPSPPNTEAFF
TRBV20-1	TRBJ2-1	TRBD2	.	TGCAGTGCTAGTTCTCCTAGCGGAATGAATGAGCAGTTCTTC	CSASSPSGMNEQFF
TRBV2	TRBJ1-2	TRBD1	.	TGTGCCAGCAGTGAAATAGGCACAGGGGGTGGCTACACCTTC	CASSEIGTGGGYTF
TRBV18	TRBJ2-2	.	.	TGTGCCAGCTCACTTCAGAGGGCTAGCTGGTCTTCCGGGGAGCTGTTTTTT	CASSLQRASWSSGELFF
TRBV28	TRBJ1-5	.	.	TGTGCCAGCAGTTTCGCAGGGAGGGGCAATCAGCCCCAGCATTTT	CASSFAGRGNQPQHF
TRBV19	TRBJ1-5	.	.	TGTGCCAGTAGTACCCTTGACAGCAATCAGCCCCAGCATTTT	CASSTLDSNQPQHF
TRBV5-1	TRBJ2-3	.	.	TGCGCCAGCAGCTTGGGGCAGGGGATAATTACAGATACGCAGTATTTT	CASSLGQGIITDTQYF
TRBV5-1	TRBJ2-5	TRBD1	.	TGCGCCAGCAGCTCCGGGACAGGGGAAAGGGAGACCCAGTACTTC	CASSSGTGERETQYF
TRBV19	TRBJ2-1	TRBD2	.	TGTGCCAGTAGTAGAGCGGGACTAGCGGCTTACAATGAGCAGTTCTTC	CASSRAGLAAYNEQFF
TRBV12-3/TRBV12-4	TRBJ1-1	.	.	TGTGCCAGCAGTCGGGGAGGGGCTTTCTTT	CASSRGGAFF
TRBV4-2	TRBJ2-7	TRBD2	.	TGTGCCAGCAGCCAAGAGACTAGCGGGCACTCCTACGAGCAGTACTTC	CASSQETSGHSYEQYF
TRBV5-4	TRBJ1-6	TRBD1	.	TGTGCCAGCAGCTCGGGACAGGCGAGCTCCTATAATTCACCCCTCCACTTT	CASSSGQASSYNSPLHF
TRBV24-1	TRBJ2-3	TRBD2	once	TGTGCCACCAGTGACCCAACTGCCCGGACTAGCGGGAGGGATACGCAGTATTTT	CATSDPTARTSGRDTQYF
TRBV2	TRBJ2-7	.	.	TGTGCCAGCAGGGGAATGACTGACTACGAGCAGTACTTC	CASRGMTDYEQYF
TRBV2	TRBJ2-7	TRBD1	.	TGTGCCAGCCACCGGGACAGCTCCTACGAGCAGTACTTC	CASHRDSSYEQYF
TRBV27	TRBJ2-1	TRBD2	.	TGTGCCAGCAGTTTACGGGAGGGCCGTCGTAATGAGCAGTTCTTC	CASSLREGRRNEQFF
TRBV9	TRBJ1-1	.	.	TGTGCCAGCAGCGTAACCCATAACGGGCCTAGGGGTTGGAACACTGAAGCTTTCTTT	CASSVTHNGPRGWNTEAFF
TRBV4-2	TRBJ2-1	TRBD2	.	TGTGCCAGCAGCCAAGAACTAGCGCGCTGGAATGAGCAGTTCTTC	CASSQELARWNEQFF
TRBV11-1	TRBJ1-1	.	.	TGTGCCAGCAGCTTTGGTCGCACTGAAGCTTTCTTT	CASSFGRTEAFF
TRBV5-1	TRBJ2-7	TRBD2	.	TGCGCCAGCAGCTTGAGGGGGAGACTAGCGGGAGTAGGGTACGAGCAGTACTTC	CASSLRGRLAGVGYEQYF
TRBV6-2/TRBV6-3	TRBJ2-7	.	once	TGTGCCAGCAGTTACTATAGGGGACGCGAGCAGTACTTC	CASSYYRGREQYF
TRBV27	TRBJ2-1	.	.	TGTGCCAGCGGGCGGAACTCCTACAATGAGCAGTTCTTC	CASGRNSYNEQFF
TRBV7-3	TRBJ2-3	.	.	TGTGCCAGCAGCCCAACTTGGGACGGTACGCAGTATTTT	CASSPTWDGTQYF
TRBV5-1	TRBJ2-1	TRBD2	.	TGCGCCAGCAGCTTGGCCTATCCGGGACTAGCGGGAGTCCTGAGTGGCAATGAGCAGTTCTTC	CASSLAYPGLAGVLSGNEQFF
TRBV7-9	TRBJ2-3	TRBD2	.	TGTGCCAGCAGCCTACGGACTAGCGGGAGGGGCACAGATACGCAGTATTTT	CASSLRTSGRGTDTQYF
TRBV25-1	TRBJ2-7	TRBD1	.	TGTGCCAGCAGTGAATGGACAGGGTCCCCCTACGAGCAGTACTTC	CASSEWTGSPYEQYF
TRBV27	TRBJ2-1	.	.	TGTGCCAGCAGCTCCGTTCGGGTCAGCTCCTACAATGAGCAGTTCTTC	CASSSVRVSSYNEQFF
TRBV23-1	TRBJ2-7	.	.	TGCGCCAGCAGTCAATCCGGGACGGAGGGGAATATATACTACGAGCAGTACTTC	CASSQSGTEGNIYYEQYF
TRBV5-1	TRBJ1-4	TRBD1	once	TGCGCCAGCAGCCCCCAGACAGGGGCTGAGGAAAAACTGTTTTTT	CASSPQTGAEEKLFF
TRBV5-1	TRBJ2-1	.	.	TGCGCCAGCAGCTTGGAGGGGGTTTACAATGAGCAGTTCTTC	CASSLEGVYNEQFF
TRBV27	TRBJ2-7	TRBD1	.	TGTGCCAGCAGTTTATCGACCTTTCCACAGGGGTTAGGCGAGCAGTACTTC	CASSLSTFPQGLGEQYF
TRBV9	TRBJ2-7	.	.	TGTGCCAGCAGCCCTAGGGGTTACTACGAGCAGTACTTC	CASSPRGYYEQYF
TRBV18	TRBJ1-1	.	few	TGTGCCAGCTCACCAGGAGTAAACACTGAAGCTTTCTTT	CASSPGVNTEAFF
TRBV4-2	TRBJ2-7	.	.	TGTGCCAGCAGCCAAGAAGGGAGACTGGACTACGAGCAGTACTTC	CASSQEGRLDYEQYF
TRBV18	TRBJ2-5	.	.	TGTGCCAGCTCATCCCTTAATCAAGAGACCCAGTACTTC	CASSSLNQETQYF
TRBV3-1/TRBV3-2	TRBJ2-2	.	.	TGTGCCAGCAGCCAAACGCGCGGGGCGAGCACCGGGGAGCTGTTTTTT	CASSQTRGASTGELFF
TRBV7-2	TRBJ1-2	.	.	TGTGCCAGCAGGGGACGAAACTATGGCTACACCTTC	CASRGRNYGYTF
TRBV11-2	TRBJ2-1	TRBD2	once	TGTGCCAGCAGCCCCCGGATAGCACGGGGAGCGGGGAGCAATGAGCAGTTCTTC	CASSPRIARGAGSNEQFF
TRBV28	TRBJ1-2	TRBD1	.	TGTGCCAGCAGTATACAGGGGCGGTATGGCTACACCTTC	CASSIQGRYGYTF
TRBV7-3	TRBJ2-2	.	once	TGTGCCAGCTCCGGGCCTAACACCGGGGAGCTGTTTTTT	CASSGPNTGELFF
TRBV2	TRBJ1-2	TRBD1	few	TGTGCCAGCAGGACTAACAGGGGTGGGGGCTATGGCTACACCTTC	CASRTNRGGGYGYTF
TRBV5-4	TRBJ2-1	.	.	TGTGCCAGCAGCTCACGGCAGGGATACGGTGAGCAGTTCTTC	CASSSRQGYGEQFF
TRBV7-2	TRBJ2-3	TRBD2	.	TGTGCCAGCAGTTTTAGCGGGAGCGCAGATACGCAGTATTTT	CASSFSGSADTQYF
TRBV11-3	TRBJ2-3	.	.	TGTGCCAGCAGCTTAGAGTACGGCGGAACTAGCACAGATACGCAGTATTTT	CASSLEYGGTSTDTQYF
TRBV15	TRBJ2-3	.	.	TGTGCCACCGGGCTCGGGGTGACAGATACGCAGTATTTT	CATGLGVTDTQYF
TRBV6-4	TRBJ2-2	TRBD2	few	TGTGCCAGCAGTGCGACTAGCGCGAACACCGGGGAGCTGTTTTTT	CASSATSANTGELFF
TRBV14	TRBJ2-1	.	.	TGTGCCAGCAGCCAAGATGGAGCTAGGGGCTTCAATGAGCAGTTCTTC	CASSQDGARGFNEQFF
TRBV5-4	TRBJ1-2	.	.	TGTGCCAGCAGCTTGGGGAGGGGGGGAGCTGGCTACACCTTC	CASSLGRGGAGYTF
TRBV28	TRBJ1-5	.	.	TGTGCCAGCCTTGGACTCGACACGAATCAGCCCCAGCATTTT	CASLGLDTNQPQHF
TRBV7-8	TRBJ1-1	.	.	TGTGCCAGCAGCTTAGTCGGTAGCACTGAAGCTTTCTTT	CASSLVGSTEAFF
TRBV4-1	TRBJ2-2	TRBD2	.	TGCGCCAGCAGCCACCCAACTAGCGGGACCGGGGAGCTGTTTTTT	CASSHPTSGTGELFF
TRBV23-1	TRBJ2-1	TRBD1	.	TGCGCCAGCGGATTACAGGGGGCTATCTCCTACAATGAGCAGTTCTTC	CASGLQGAISYNEQFF
TRBV4-2	TRBJ1-5	.	.	TGTGCCAGCAGCCAAGATACCCTTAGCAATCAGCCCCAGCATTTT	CASSQDTLSNQPQHF
TRBV11-2	TRBJ2-3	TRBD2	.	TGTGCCAGCAGCTTAGTAGCGGGAAGCACAGATACGCAGTATTTT	CASSLVAGSTDTQYF
TRBV28	TRBJ2-7	TRBD1	.	TGTGCCAGCAGTGGTGACAGGGACGAGCAGTACTTC	CASSGDRDEQYF
TRBV27	TRBJ1-2	.	.	TGTGCCAGCAGCGCCCGCCAGGCGTTGGGCTATGGCTACACCTTC	CASSARQALGYGYTF
TRBV28	TRBJ2-1	TRBD2	.	TGTGCCAGCAGCTCGTGGGGAGGGGTAAATGAGCAGTTCTTC	CASSSWGGVNEQFF
TRBV19	TRBJ2-7	TRBD2	.	TGTGCCAGTAGTATGGGTAGCGGGAGCTACGAGCAGTACTTC	CASSMGSGSYEQYF
TRBV5-1	TRBJ2-7	.	.	TGCGCCAGCAGCTGGGACTCCGAATCCTACGAGCAGTACTTC	CASSWDSESYEQYF
TRBV18	TRBJ1-5	.	.	TGTGCCAGCTCACCACTTGCTGGGGAGGACCAGCATTTT	CASSPLAGEDQHF